A single sample gave rise to the 2 T cell receptor beta chains below, sequenced in a study of cytomegalovirus exposure and HLA in healthy donors. The primer mix had 60 Vbeta and 13 Jbeta primers. This table comes from immunoSEQ multiplex PCR, and its TCRdb copy is limited to in-frame clones, with some not included. The table includes roughly 100,000 clones, approximately 79% detected once. The material sequenced was PBMCs. The source is a man aged 60 to 75 in good health and CMV-seronegative.

This clone has a handful of counts. The chain couples TRBV7-2 to TRBJ1-4, with D perhaps TRBD1 (6 bases). CDR3 length: 14 residues. V was cut by 5 bases and J by 1 base, with 8 bases left in between. CDR1 SGHTA and CDR2 FQGNSA come from the germline V gene. This chain's CDR3 is CASSPQGTNEKLFF. CDR3 nucleotides: TGTGCCAGCAGCCCACAGGGAACTAATGAAAAACTGTTTTTT.

This clone was seen just once. The V gene is TRBV7-9, the J gene TRBJ2-5, with TRBD1 identical over 8 bases. The CDR3 sequence is 14 residues long. The V gene end was trimmed by 5 bases and the J gene end by 5 bases; junction bases not matched to a gene: 7. Germline lookup yields CDR1 SEHNR and CDR2 FQNEAQ (reference sequence). CDR3 coding DNA: TGTGCCAGCAGCGATCCCCAGGGGGCCGAGACCCAGTACTTC. It yields the protein CASSDPQGAETQYF. The variable domain in full, completed from reference TRBV7-9 and TRBJ2-5, reads DTGVSQNPRHKITKRGQNVTFRCDPISEHNRLYWYRQTLGQGPEFLTYFQNEAQLEKSRLLSDRFSAERPKGSFSTLEIQRTEQGDSAMYLCASSDPQGAETQYFGPGTRLLVL.